A selection of T cell receptor beta chains follows, all from one sample in a study of sequential checkpoint blockade in melanoma. Assay: immunoSEQ multiplex PCR; the TCRdb copy retains only in-frame clones and omits some. The sample lists more than 10,000 clones, approximately 30% occurring once. This material consisted of tumor tissue (inferred from file names), taken from a patient given nivolumab and ipilimumab in sequence. These receptors all stem from a human donor with melanoma. CDR3s leave out the opening cysteine and the closing phenylalanine or tryptophan. The order of the fields is V gene, J gene, CDR3 protein.

>TRBV11-3|TRBJ2-7
ASNPSTSPPYEQY
>TRBV11-3|TRBJ1-1
ASSLVVRDTEAF
>TRBV29-1|TRBJ2-4
SVLTWVGIQY
>TRBV29-1|TRBJ2-6
SVLVWTESTVLT
>TRBV2|TRBJ1-4
ASTRTGGATNEKLF
>TRBV9|TRBJ2-3
ASSEGLAGGLATDTQY
>TRBV11-3|TRBJ2-6
ASSRLSSGANVLT
>TRBV6-8|TRBJ2-2
AISDRGGLRDTGELF
>TRBV15|TRBJ1-2
ATSRDRYNYGYT
>TRBV18|TRBJ2-5
ASSPQSGGLETQY
>TRBV7-4|TRBJ1-1
ASSFHSGSEAF
>TRBV9|TRBJ2-1
ASSQDGYAQF
>TRBV6-8|TRBJ1-6
ASSQTRSNSPLH
>TRBV6-4|TRBJ1-2
ASSSGTYYT
>TRBV11-3|TRBJ2-7
ASSLVPGQAMEQY
>TRBV9|TRBJ1-2
ARSRVNYGYT
>TRBV30|TRBJ2-3
AWTINAGPGTDTQY
>TRBV6-4|TRBJ1-5
ASSYSRGQGVFQPQH
>TRBV11-3|TRBJ2-7
ASSFQAAGGNEQY
>TRBV18|TRBJ1-6
ASSPPRQVGSPLH
>TRBV11-3|TRBJ1-4
ASSRSGAYEKLF
>TRBV25-1|TRBJ1-1
ASSDSVIGNTEAF
>TRBV6-8|TRBJ1-1
ASSGQGDTEAF
>TRBV30|TRBJ2-5
AWSQAGGKETQY
>TRBV11-3|TRBJ2-3
ASSAKTGLASDTQY
>TRBV9|TRBJ1-1
ASGGRNLNTEAF
>TRBV6-8|TRBJ2-2
ASSAETSSNTGELF
>TRBV19|TRBJ2-2
ASKGQGGTGELF
>TRBV11-3|TRBJ2-3
ASSLFWLAGGSLDTQY
>TRBV28|TRBJ1-4
ASSTNRGFREKLF
>TRBV11-3|TRBJ2-7
ASSLYGTGIYEQY
>TRBV11-3|TRBJ1-1
ASSLGQGFYGTEAF
>TRBV6-8|TRBJ2-1
ASSYPESVDGCEQF
>TRBV18|TRBJ2-1
ASSQIDRADEQF
>TRBV29-1|TRBJ2-7
SAKLRPTSYEQY
>TRBV25-1|TRBJ1-2
ASSEYGQGDGYT
>TRBV19|TRBJ1-6
ASRGQSYNSPLH
>TRBV5-1|TRBJ2-7
ASSISGGLEEQY
>TRBV6-8|TRBJ2-1
ASRQTGTGGYNEQF